This TCR beta chain derives from a study of cytomegalovirus exposure and HLA in healthy donors. Losses at the gene ends were 3 bases for V and 6 bases for J; bases not matched to a gene: 7. The CDR3 is 15 residues long. Germline CDR1 is LNHDA and CDR2 is SQIVND (reference sequence). The PCR used 60 Vbeta and 13 Jbeta primers. Authors' processing steps: About 12 million shared chains were among the about 80 million unique TCR beta chains that a later analysis counted. Produced via immunoSEQ multiplex PCR; TCRdb's table is partial and in-frame only. The V and J calls and clone size were taken over from that table, and D and trimming were inferred from the DNA. The table includes about 180,000 clones, approximately 84% detected once.

The chain couples TRBV19 to TRBJ1-4; 7 bases line up with TRBD1. The sequenced sample consisted of PBMCs. The clonotype originates from a girl between 5 and 17 years old in good health and CMV-seropositive. The CDR3 DNA sequence: TGTGCCAGTAGTATTCTGAACAGGGGCCATGAAAAACTGTTTTTT. This gives the protein CASSILNRGHEKLFF.